These T cell receptor beta chains were read from a single sample in a study of follicular helper T cells after annual influenza vaccination. TCRdb's copy holds only in-frame clones and misses some; the assay was immunoSEQ multiplex PCR. Here the sample spans 8,500 to 9,000 clones, around four fifths being singletons. The sequencing used CXCR5+ CD38- circulating T follicular helper cells from blood, collected 7 days after influenza vaccination. These receptors all stem from an adult who received the influenza vaccine. CDR3s include the opening cysteine and the closing phenylalanine or tryptophan. The order of the fields is D gene, V gene, J gene, CDR3 length, clone size, CDR3 protein, CDR3 DNA. D genes are given only for firm matches. Rows give clone size only sometimes, using once, few, many, or a class for an expanded clone.

>-|TRBV29-1|TRBJ2-3|12|-
CSVRSSTDTQYF
TGCAGCGTTCGCAGCAGCACAGATACGCAGTATTTT
>-|TRBV5-4|TRBJ2-6|17|-
CASSLASSSSGANVLTF
TGTGCCAGCAGCTTGGCCAGTTCGAGCTCTGGGGCCAACGTCCTGACTTTC
>-|TRBV6-1|TRBJ1-1|13|-
CASRNNRDTEAFF
TGTGCCAGCAGGAATAACAGGGACACTGAAGCTTTCTTT
>-|TRBV10-3|TRBJ2-2|16|-
CAISKNPTTNTGELFF
TGTGCCATCAGCAAAAACCCTACTACAAACACCGGGGAGCTGTTTTTT
>-|TRBV7-2|TRBJ2-5|14|-
CASSLAGTRETQYF
TGTGCCAGCAGCTTAGCGGGGACGAGGGAGACCCAGTACTTC
>-|TRBV6-6|TRBJ1-5|13|-
CASQFEGRQPQHF
TGTGCCAGCCAGTTCGAGGGGCGTCAGCCCCAGCATTTT
>-|TRBV7-9|TRBJ1-2|13|-
CASSFSGENGYTF
TGTGCCAGCAGCTTCTCAGGGGAAAATGGCTACACCTTC
>TRBD1|TRBV6-6|TRBJ1-2|15|-
CASADTGDGNYGYTF
TGTGCCAGCGCCGATACAGGGGACGGGAACTATGGCTACACCTTC
>TRBD1|TRBV6-6|TRBJ1-1|12|-
CASSRQGTEAFF
TGTGCCAGCAGCCGACAGGGGACTGAAGCTTTCTTT
>-|TRBV7-2|TRBJ2-7|14|-
CASSLEGGAREQYF
TGTGCCAGCAGCTTGGAGGGGGGGGCGCGGGAGCAGTACTTC
>TRBD1|TRBV6-6|TRBJ1-1|13|-
CASRYQGATEAFF
TGTGCCAGCAGATATCAGGGGGCGACTGAAGCTTTCTTT
>-|TRBV28|TRBJ1-4|15|-
CASSLLIVYGEKLFF
TGTGCCAGCAGTTTACTGATTGTCTACGGGGAAAAACTGTTTTTT
>TRBD1|TRBV11-2|TRBJ2-7|13|-
CASGTGNSYEQYF
TGTGCCAGCGGGACAGGGAACTCCTACGAGCAGTACTTC
>-|TRBV29-1|TRBJ2-3|14|-
CSVKLGGFPDTQYF
TGCAGCGTTAAGCTCGGGGGCTTCCCAGATACGCAGTATTTT
>-|TRBV9|TRBJ1-2|11|-
CASTGLYGYTF
TGTGCCAGCACCGGGCTCTATGGCTACACCTTC
>TRBD1|TRBV14|TRBJ1-1|15|-
CASSLLDRGNTEAFF
TGTGCCAGCAGCCTTCTGGACAGGGGAAACACTGAAGCTTTCTTT
>-|TRBV11-2|TRBJ2-5|15|few
CASSPNVGSPETQYF
TGTGCCAGCAGCCCAAACGTGGGTTCGCCAGAGACCCAGTACTTC
>-|TRBV18|TRBJ2-7|13|-
CASSRGLGTEQYF
TGTGCCAGCTCACGGGGCCTTGGTACCGAGCAGTACTTC
>TRBD1|TRBV14|TRBJ1-6|15|-
CASSPHRTGVTPLHF
TGTGCCAGCAGCCCCCATAGGACAGGAGTGACACCCCTCCACTTT
>-|TRBV28|TRBJ1-2|12|-
CASSSDGYGYTF
TGTGCCAGCAGTTCGGACGGCTATGGCTACACCTTC
>TRBD2|TRBV19|TRBJ2-1|14|-
CARTVASGGAVRFF
TGTGCCAGGACCGTGGCTAGCGGGGGGGCCGTTCGCTTCTTC
>-|TRBV5-1|TRBJ2-2|16|-
CASSRNGPGGTGELFF
TGCGCCAGCAGCAGGAACGGGCCCGGGGGCACCGGGGAGCTGTTTTTT
>TRBD1|TRBV6-1|TRBJ1-2|13|-
CASSFTGEGGYTF
TGTGCCAGCAGTTTTACAGGGGAAGGAGGCTACACCTTC
>-|TRBV9|TRBJ2-2|15|once
CASSAQPSLTGELFF
TGTGCCAGCAGCGCTCAGCCCAGCTTAACCGGGGAGCTGTTTTTT
>-|TRBV6-1|TRBJ2-2|15|-
CASRPTGANTGELFF
TGTGCCAGCAGGCCGACGGGGGCGAACACCGGGGAGCTGTTTTTT
>-|TRBV5-4|TRBJ2-5|14|-
CASSLRREQETQYF
TGTGCCAGCAGCCTCCGCCGGGAACAAGAGACCCAGTACTTC
>-|TRBV19|TRBJ1-1|13|-
CATSGRRFTEAFF
TGTGCCACCTCCGGGAGGAGGTTCACTGAAGCTTTCTTT
>-|TRBV28|TRBJ1-1|14|-
CASSTSRGSTEAFF
TGTGCCAGCAGTACCTCTCGGGGTTCCACTGAAGCTTTCTTT
>-|TRBV7-8|TRBJ1-2|17|-
CASSLEMTDVFDYGYTF
TGTGCCAGCAGCTTAGAGATGACGGACGTTTTTGACTATGGCTACACCTTC
>-|TRBV30|TRBJ2-5|12|-
CASGTLQETQYF
TGTGCCTCGGGGACTCTTCAAGAGACCCAGTACTTC
>-|TRBV11-2|TRBJ2-3|15|-
CASSPLFWTTDTQYF
TGTGCCAGCAGCCCCTTATTTTGGACAACAGATACGCAGTATTTT
>TRBD1|TRBV5-5|TRBJ1-1|15|-
CASSQIQGGFYEAFF
TGTGCCAGCAGCCAGATACAGGGGGGGTTCTACGAAGCTTTCTTT
>-|TRBV6-5|TRBJ1-5|14|-
CASSRAQRGQPQHF
TGTGCCAGCAGTCGGGCCCAACGAGGACAGCCCCAGCATTTT
>-|TRBV7-2|TRBJ2-1|11|-
CASRLYNEQFF
TGTGCCAGCAGACTCTACAATGAGCAGTTCTTC
>-|TRBV6-1|TRBJ2-1|15|-
CASSEGSRSYNEQFF
TGTGCCAGCAGTGAGGGCAGCCGCTCCTACAATGAGCAGTTCTTC
>TRBD2|TRBV4-1|TRBJ2-1|17|-
CASSQVDSSGGVNEQFF
TGCGCCAGCAGCCAAGTTGACTCTAGCGGGGGGGTCAATGAGCAGTTCTTC
>-|TRBV6-1|TRBJ1-2|14|-
CASSLSRLSYGYTF
TGTGCCAGCAGTTTATCCAGGCTCTCCTATGGCTACACCTTC
>TRBD1|TRBV27|TRBJ1-2|16|-
CASRYIGGGPNYGYTF
TGTGCCAGCAGATACATTGGAGGGGGCCCCAACTATGGCTACACCTTC
>TRBD1|TRBV10-3|TRBJ2-7|15|-
CAISVTGGHSYEQYF
TGTGCCATCAGCGTGACAGGGGGTCACTCCTACGAGCAGTACTTC
>TRBD1|TRBV4-2|TRBJ1-2|15|-
CASSQDPWTGSGYTF
TGTGCCAGCAGCCAGGACCCATGGACAGGGAGTGGCTACACCTTC
>TRBD2|TRBV4-2|TRBJ2-1|17|-
CASSQDFLAGAYNEQFF
TGTGCCAGCAGCCAAGACTTTTTAGCGGGGGCCTACAATGAGCAGTTCTTC
>-|TRBV29-1|TRBJ2-3|14|-
CSVVSVDGTDTQYF
TGCAGCGTGGTTAGCGTTGACGGTACAGATACGCAGTATTTT
>TRBD1|TRBV18|TRBJ2-7|13|-
CASSPPTGDEQYF
TGTGCCAGCTCACCACCGACAGGGGACGAGCAGTACTTC
>-|TRBV2|TRBJ1-2|12|-
CASTEEGGGYTF
TGTGCCAGCACGGAGGAAGGTGGAGGCTACACCTTC
>-|TRBV5-8|TRBJ1-4|15|-
CASTFRGSKIEKLFF
TGTGCCAGCACCTTCCGTGGGTCCAAAATTGAAAAACTGTTTTTT
>-|TRBV5-4|TRBJ2-3|12|once
CASSLATATQYF
TGTGCCAGCAGCTTGGCCACAGCAACGCAGTATTTT
>TRBD1|TRBV15|TRBJ1-5|15|-
CATSGTGGMGQPQHF
TGTGCCACCAGCGGCACAGGGGGCATGGGACAGCCCCAGCATTTT
>TRBD1|TRBV7-2|TRBJ2-7|16|-
CASSTRTGGYSNEQYF
TGTGCCAGCAGCACGCGGACAGGGGGATATTCCAACGAGCAGTACTTC
>-|TRBV7-2|TRBJ1-4|14|-
CASSLRMGNEKLFF
TGTGCCAGCAGCTTAAGAATGGGTAATGAAAAACTGTTTTTT
>-|TRBV14|TRBJ1-3|17|-
CASSRLGGPYSGNTIYF
TGTGCCAGCAGCCGACTTGGTGGGCCATACTCTGGAAACACCATATATTTT